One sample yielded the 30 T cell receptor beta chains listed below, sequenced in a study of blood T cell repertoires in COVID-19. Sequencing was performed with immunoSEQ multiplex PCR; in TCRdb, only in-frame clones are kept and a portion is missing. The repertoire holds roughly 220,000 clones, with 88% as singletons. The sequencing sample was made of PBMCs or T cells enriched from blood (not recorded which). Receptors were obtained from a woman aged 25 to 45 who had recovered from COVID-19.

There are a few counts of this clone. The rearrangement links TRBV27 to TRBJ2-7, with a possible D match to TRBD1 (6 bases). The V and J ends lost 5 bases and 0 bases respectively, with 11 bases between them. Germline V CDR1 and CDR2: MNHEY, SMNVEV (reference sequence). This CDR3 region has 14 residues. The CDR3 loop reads CASSPRTVSYEQYF. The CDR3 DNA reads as TGTGCCAGCAGTCCGCGGACAGTCTCCTACGAGCAGTACTTC.

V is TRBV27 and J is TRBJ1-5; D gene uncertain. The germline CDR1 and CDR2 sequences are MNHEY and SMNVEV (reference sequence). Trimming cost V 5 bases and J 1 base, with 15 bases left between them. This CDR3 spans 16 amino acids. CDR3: CASSPSEGDSNQPQHF. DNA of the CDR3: TGTGCCAGCAGTCCCTCTGAAGGAGACAGCAATCAGCCCCAGCATTTT.

DNA for the CDR3: TGTGCCATCAGTGACCGGACAGGAGATTCACCCCTCCACTTT. Its protein is CAISDRTGDSPLHF. The gene calls are TRBV10-3 and TRBJ1-6; 7 bases match TRBD1. Germline values: CDR1 ENHRY, CDR2 SYGVKD. This CDR3 contains 14 residues. V lost 3 bases and J lost 8; bases outside the gene matches: 4.

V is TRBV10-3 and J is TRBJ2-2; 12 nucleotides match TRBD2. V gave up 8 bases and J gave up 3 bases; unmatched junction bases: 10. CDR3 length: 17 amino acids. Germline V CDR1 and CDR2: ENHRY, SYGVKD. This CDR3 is CAILSLAGGQYTGELFF. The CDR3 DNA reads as TGTGCCATCCTTAGCCTAGCGGGGGGGCAGTACACCGGGGAGCTGTTTTTT.

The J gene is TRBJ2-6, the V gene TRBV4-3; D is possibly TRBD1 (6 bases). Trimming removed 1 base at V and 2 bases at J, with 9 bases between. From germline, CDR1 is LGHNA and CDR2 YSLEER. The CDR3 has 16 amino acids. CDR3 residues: CASSQAQGAGANVLTF. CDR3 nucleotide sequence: TGCGCCAGCAGCCAAGCACAGGGAGCTGGGGCCAACGTCCTGACTTTC.

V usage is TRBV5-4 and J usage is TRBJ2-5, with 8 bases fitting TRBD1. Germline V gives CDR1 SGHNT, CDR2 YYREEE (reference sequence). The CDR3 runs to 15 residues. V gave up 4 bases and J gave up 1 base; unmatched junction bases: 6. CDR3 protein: CASSLPGTGQETQYF. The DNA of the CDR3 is TGTGCCAGCAGCCTTCCAGGGACAGGCCAAGAGACCCAGTACTTC.

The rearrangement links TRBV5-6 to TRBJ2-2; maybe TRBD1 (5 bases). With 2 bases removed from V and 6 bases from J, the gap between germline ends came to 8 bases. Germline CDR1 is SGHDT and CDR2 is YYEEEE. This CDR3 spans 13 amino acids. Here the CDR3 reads CASSFSGPGELFF. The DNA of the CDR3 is TGTGCCAGCAGCTTTTCAGGGCCCGGGGAGCTGTTTTTT.

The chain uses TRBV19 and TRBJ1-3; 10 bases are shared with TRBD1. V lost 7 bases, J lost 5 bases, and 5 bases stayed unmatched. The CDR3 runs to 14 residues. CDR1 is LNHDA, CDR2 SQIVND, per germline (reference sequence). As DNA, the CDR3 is TGTGCCAGTAAGAGACAGGGGGCTCGAAACACCATATATTTT. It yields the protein CASKRQGARNTIYF.

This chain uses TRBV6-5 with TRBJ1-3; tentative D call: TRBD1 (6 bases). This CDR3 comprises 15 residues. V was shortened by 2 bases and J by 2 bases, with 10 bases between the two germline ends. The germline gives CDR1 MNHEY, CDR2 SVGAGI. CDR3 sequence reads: CASSYRRGTGNTIYF. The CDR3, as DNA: TGTGCCAGCAGTTACCGCAGGGGAACTGGAAACACCATATATTTT.

In DNA, the CDR3 is TGCGCCAGCAGCTTGGGACTAGCGGGGGGGTTCCCAGAGACCCAGTACTTC. Its protein product is CASSLGLAGGFPETQYF. The rearrangement joins TRBV5-1 to TRBJ2-5, with 14 bases matching TRBD2. The trim removed 0 bases at V and 4 bases at J, leaving 5 bases unmatched. CDR1 is SGHRS and CDR2 is YFSETQ in the germline V gene. The CDR3 totals 17 residues.

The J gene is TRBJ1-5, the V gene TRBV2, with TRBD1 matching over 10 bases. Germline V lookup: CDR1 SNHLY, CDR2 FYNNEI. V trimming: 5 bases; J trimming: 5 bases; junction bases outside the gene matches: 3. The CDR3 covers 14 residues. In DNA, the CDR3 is TGTGCCAGCAGTCTAGGACAGGGGGATCAGCCCCAGCATTTT. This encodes CASSLGQGDQPQHF.

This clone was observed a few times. CDR3 protein: CASSSVEGLYEQYF. CDR3 in DNA: TGCGCCAGCAGCAGTGTGGAGGGTCTCTACGAGCAGTACTTC. The rearrangement joins TRBV4-1 to TRBJ2-7; a weak D match, TRBD2 (6 bases). The CDR3 extends over 14 amino acids. Per germline, CDR1 MGHRA and CDR2 YSYEKL. V lost 5 bases and J 3 bases, leaving 14 bases between the germline ends.

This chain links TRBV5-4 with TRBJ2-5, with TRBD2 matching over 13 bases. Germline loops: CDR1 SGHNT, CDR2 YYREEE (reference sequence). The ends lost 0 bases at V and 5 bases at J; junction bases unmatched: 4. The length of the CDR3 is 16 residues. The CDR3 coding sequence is TGTGCCAGCAGCTTGGACGGACTAGCGGGGGATGAGACCCAGTACTTC. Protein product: CASSLDGLAGDETQYF.

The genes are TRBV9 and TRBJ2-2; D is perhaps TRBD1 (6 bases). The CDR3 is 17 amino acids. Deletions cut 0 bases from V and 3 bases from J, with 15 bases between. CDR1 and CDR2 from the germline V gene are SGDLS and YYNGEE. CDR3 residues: CASSVAYAGADTGELFF. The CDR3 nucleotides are TGTGCCAGCAGCGTAGCTTACGCAGGGGCGGACACCGGGGAGCTGTTTTTT.

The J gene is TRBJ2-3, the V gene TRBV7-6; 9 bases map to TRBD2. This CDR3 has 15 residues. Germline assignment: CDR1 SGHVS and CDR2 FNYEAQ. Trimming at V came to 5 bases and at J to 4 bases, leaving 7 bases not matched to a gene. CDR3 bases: TGTGCCAGCAGCCTGAGCGGGGGGAGAGCAGATACGCAGTATTTT. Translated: CASSLSGGRADTQYF.

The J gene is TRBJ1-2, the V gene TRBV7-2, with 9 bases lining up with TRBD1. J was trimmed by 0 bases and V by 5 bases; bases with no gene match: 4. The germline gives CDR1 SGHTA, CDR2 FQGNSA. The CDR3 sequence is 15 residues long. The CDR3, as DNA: TGTGCCAGCAGCCAGGGACAGGGATCTAACTATGGCTACACCTTC. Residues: CASSQGQGSNYGYTF.

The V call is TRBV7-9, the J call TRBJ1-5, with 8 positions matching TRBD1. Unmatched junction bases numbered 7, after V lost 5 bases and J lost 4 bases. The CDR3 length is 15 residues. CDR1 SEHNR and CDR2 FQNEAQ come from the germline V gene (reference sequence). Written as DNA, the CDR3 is TGTGCCAGCAGCGGGTCAGGGGGCTTGAATCAGCCCCAGCATTTT. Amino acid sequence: CASSGSGGLNQPQHF.

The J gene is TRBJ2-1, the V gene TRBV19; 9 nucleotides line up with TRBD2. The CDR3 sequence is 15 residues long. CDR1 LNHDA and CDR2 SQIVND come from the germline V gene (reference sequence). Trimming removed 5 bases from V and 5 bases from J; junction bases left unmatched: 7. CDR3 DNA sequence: TGTGCCAGTAGTCACGAGCGGGGGGCCGACAATGAGCAGTTCTTC. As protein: CASSHERGADNEQFF.

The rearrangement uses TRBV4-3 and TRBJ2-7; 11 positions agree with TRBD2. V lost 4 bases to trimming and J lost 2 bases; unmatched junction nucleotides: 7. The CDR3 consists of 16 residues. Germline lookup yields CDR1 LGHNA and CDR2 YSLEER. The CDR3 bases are TGCGCCAGCAGCCCAGAACTAGCGGGGGTTACCTACGAGCAGTACTTC. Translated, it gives CASSPELAGVTYEQYF.

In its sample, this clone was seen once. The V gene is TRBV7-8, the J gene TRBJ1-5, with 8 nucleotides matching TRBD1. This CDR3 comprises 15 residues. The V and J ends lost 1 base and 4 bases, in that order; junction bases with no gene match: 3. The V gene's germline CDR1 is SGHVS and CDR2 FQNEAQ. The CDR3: CASSLEQGVNQPQHF. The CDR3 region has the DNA TGTGCCAGCAGCTTAGAACAGGGGGTGAATCAGCCCCAGCATTTT.

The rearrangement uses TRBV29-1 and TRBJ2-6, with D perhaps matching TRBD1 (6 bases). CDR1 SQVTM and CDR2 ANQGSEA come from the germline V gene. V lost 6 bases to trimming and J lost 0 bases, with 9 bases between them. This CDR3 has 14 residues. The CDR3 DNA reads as TGCAGCGTGGAGGACAGCTCTGGGGCCAACGTCCTGACTTTC. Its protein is CSVEDSSGANVLTF.

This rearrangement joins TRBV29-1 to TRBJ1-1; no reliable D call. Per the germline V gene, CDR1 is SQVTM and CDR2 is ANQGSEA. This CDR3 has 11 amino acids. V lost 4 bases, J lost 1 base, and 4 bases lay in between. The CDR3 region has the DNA TGCAGCGTTGTTAAGAACACTGAAGCTTTCTTT. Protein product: CSVVKNTEAFF.

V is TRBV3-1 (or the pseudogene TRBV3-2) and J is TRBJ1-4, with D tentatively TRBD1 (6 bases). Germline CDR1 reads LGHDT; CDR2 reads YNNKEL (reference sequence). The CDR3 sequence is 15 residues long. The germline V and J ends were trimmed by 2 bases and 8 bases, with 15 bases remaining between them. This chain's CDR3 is CASSQRGSGVEKLFF. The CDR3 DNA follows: TGTGCCAGCAGCCAAAGGGGGTCCGGCGTGGAAAAACTGTTTTTT.

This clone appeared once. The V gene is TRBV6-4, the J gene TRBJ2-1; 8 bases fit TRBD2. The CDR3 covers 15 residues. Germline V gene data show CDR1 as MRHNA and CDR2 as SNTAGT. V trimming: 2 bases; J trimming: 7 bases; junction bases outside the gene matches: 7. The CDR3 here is CASSDPGTSKNEQFF. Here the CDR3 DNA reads TGTGCCAGCAGTGACCCAGGGACTAGTAAGAATGAGCAGTTCTTC.

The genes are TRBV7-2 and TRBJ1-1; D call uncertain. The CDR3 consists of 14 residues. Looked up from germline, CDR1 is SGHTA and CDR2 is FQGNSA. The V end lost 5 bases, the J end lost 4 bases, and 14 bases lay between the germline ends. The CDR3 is CASSRGNWATEAFF. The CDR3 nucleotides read TGTGCCAGCAGCCGTGGAAATTGGGCCACTGAAGCTTTCTTT.

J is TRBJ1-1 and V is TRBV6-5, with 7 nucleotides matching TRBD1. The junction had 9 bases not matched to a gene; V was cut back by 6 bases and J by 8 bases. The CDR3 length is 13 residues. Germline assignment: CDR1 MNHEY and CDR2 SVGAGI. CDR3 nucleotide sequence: TGTGCCAGCAGAGCCAATGACAGGGTAGAAGCTTTCTTT. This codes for CASRANDRVEAFF.

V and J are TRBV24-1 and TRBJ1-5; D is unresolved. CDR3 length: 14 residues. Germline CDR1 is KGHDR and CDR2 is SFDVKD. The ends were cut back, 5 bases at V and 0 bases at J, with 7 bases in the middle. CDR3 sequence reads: CATSGDTSNQPQHF. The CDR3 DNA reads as TGTGCCACCAGTGGCGACACTAGCAATCAGCCCCAGCATTTT.

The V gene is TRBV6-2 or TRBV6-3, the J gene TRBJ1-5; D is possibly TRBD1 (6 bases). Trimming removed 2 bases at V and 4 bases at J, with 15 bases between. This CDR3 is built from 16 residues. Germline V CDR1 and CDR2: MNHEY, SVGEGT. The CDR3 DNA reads TGTGCCAGCAGTTACGCGGCAGGGGTGAGAAATCAGCCCCAGCATTTT. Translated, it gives CASSYAAGVRNQPQHF.

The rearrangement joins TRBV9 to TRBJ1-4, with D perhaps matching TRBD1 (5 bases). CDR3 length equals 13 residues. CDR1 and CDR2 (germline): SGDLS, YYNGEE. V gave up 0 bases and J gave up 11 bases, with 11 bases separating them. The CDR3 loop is CASSVGQAGKLFF. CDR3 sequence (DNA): TGTGCCAGCAGCGTAGGGCAGGCAGGGAAACTGTTTTTT.

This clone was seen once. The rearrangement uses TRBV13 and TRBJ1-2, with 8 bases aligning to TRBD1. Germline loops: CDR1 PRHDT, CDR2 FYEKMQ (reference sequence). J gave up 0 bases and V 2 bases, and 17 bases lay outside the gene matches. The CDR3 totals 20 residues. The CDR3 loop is CASSLTRAEESGQANYGYTF. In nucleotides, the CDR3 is TGTGCCAGCAGCTTAACTAGGGCTGAGGAATCGGGACAGGCTAACTATGGCTACACCTTC. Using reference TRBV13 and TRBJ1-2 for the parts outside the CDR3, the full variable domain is AAGVIQSPRHLIKEKRETATLKCYPIPRHDTVYWYQQGPGQDPQFLISFYEKMQSDKGSIPDRFSAQQFSDYHSELNMSSLELGDSALYFCASSLTRAEESGQANYGYTFGSGTRLTVV.